This TCR beta chain was sequenced for a study of Graves' ophthalmopathy and Graves' hyperthyroidism. The diagnostic workup employed clinical symptoms, serum thyroxine, TRAb, thyroid ultrasound and orbital computed tomography. Amplified TCR beta CDR3 regions were obtained using RNA transcripts as template. Second-round multiplex PCR came after first-round RT-PCR with HTBI primers. TCRdb reprocessed the multiplex PCR reads via MiXCR and lists one record per CDR3 protein. The sample lists roughly 1.1 million distinct CDR3 sequences, roughly 35% occurring once. Notes on this clonotype: Antigen: not known.

V was clipped by 3 bases and J by 1 base, with 10 bases between them. The CDR3 totals 16 residues. Germline lookup yields CDR1 MNHEY and CDR2 SMNVEV (reference sequence). The study, taken as a whole, reports: Blood also held most thyroid clonotypes expanded above 0.001 frequency.

This TCR derives from an adult man with Graves' hyperthyroidism. The chain employs TRBV27 and TRBJ2-6; D perhaps matches TRBD1 (5 bases). Sequenced: peripheral blood or thyroid tissue (not recorded which). CDR3 in DNA: TGTGCCAGCAGTTTTTACAGGACATCTGGGGCCAACGTCCTGACTTTC. It translates to CASSFYRTSGANVLTF.